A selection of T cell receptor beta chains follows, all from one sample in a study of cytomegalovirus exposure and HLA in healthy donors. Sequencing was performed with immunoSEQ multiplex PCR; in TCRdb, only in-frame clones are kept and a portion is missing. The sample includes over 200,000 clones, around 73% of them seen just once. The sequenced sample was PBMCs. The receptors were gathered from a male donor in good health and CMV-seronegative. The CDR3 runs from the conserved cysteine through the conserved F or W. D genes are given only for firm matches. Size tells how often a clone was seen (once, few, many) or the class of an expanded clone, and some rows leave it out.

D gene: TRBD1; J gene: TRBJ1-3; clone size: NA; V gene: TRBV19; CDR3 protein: CASRPGQGASTIYF; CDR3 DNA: TGTGCCAGTAGACCGGGACAGGGGGCTTCCACCATATATTTT
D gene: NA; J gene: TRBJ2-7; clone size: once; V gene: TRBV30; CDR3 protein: CAWTLGGASYEQYF; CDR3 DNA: TGTGCCTGGACCCTTGGAGGGGCGAGTTACGAGCAGTACTTC
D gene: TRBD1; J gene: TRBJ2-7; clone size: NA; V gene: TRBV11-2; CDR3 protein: CASSSAGTVSYEQYF; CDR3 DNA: TGTGCCAGCAGCTCAGCCGGGACAGTCTCCTACGAGCAGTACTTC
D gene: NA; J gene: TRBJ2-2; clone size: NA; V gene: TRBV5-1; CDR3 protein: CASRFLQGLGGTGELFF; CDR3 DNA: TGCGCCAGCAGGTTTCTCCAGGGCCTCGGGGGCACCGGGGAGCTGTTTTTT
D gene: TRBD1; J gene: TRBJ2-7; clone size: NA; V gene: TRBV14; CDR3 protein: CASSPNQYGTGSYEQYF; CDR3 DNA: TGTGCCAGCAGCCCTAATCAATACGGGACAGGGTCCTACGAGCAGTACTTC
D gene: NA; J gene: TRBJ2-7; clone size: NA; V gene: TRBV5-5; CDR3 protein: CASSLGVTSYEQYF; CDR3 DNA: TGTGCCAGCAGCTTGGGGGTGACTAGTTACGAGCAGTACTTC
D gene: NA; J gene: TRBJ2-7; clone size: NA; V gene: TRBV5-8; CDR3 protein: CASSLDAGGWAGAYEQYF; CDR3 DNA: TGTGCCAGCAGCTTGGATGCAGGGGGCTGGGCGGGAGCCTACGAGCAGTACTTC
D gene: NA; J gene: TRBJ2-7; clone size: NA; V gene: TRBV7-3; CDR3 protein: CASSLSHSGYEQYF; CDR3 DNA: TGTGCCAGCAGCTTAAGCCACAGCGGCTACGAGCAGTACTTC
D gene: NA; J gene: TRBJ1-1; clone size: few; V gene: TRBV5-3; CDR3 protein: CARSPDRANTEAFF; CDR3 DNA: TGTGCCAGAAGCCCTGACAGAGCGAACACTGAAGCTTTCTTT
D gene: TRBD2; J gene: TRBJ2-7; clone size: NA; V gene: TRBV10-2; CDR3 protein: CASKEQGALGLAGPASEQYF; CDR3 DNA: TGCGCCAGCAAGGAACAGGGGGCTTTGGGACTAGCGGGACCCGCGAGCGAGCAGTACTTC
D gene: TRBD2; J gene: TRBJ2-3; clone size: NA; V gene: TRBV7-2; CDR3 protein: CASSLERGTQYF; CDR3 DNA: TGTGCCAGCAGCTTAGAGCGGGGGACGCAGTATTTT
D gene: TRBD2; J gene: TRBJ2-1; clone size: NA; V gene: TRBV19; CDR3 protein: CASSTRLAGVYNEQFF; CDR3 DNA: TGTGCCAGTAGTACCCGACTAGCGGGGGTTTACAATGAGCAGTTCTTC
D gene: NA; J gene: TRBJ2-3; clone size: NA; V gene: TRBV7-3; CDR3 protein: CASSLGASTDTQYF; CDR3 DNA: TGTGCCAGCTCCCTGGGAGCTAGCACAGATACGCAGTATTTT
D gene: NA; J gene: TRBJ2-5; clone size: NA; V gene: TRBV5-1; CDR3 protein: CASRSFGGQETQYF; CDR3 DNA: TGCGCCAGCAGATCCTTCGGCGGGCAAGAGACCCAGTACTTC
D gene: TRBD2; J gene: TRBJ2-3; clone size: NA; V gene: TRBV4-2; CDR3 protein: CASSQQTGGSRYTQYF; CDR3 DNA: TGTGCCAGCAGCCAACAAACCGGGGGGAGTCGGTATACGCAGTATTTT
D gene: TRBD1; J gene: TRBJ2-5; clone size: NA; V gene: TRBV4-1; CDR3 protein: CASSQEQGWETQYF; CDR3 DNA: TGCGCCAGCAGCCAAGAACAGGGGTGGGAGACCCAGTACTTC
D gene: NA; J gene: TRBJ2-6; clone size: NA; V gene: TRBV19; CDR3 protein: CASSMEGGSGANVLTF; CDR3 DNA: TGTGCCAGTAGTATGGAGGGTGGCTCTGGGGCCAACGTCCTGACTTTC
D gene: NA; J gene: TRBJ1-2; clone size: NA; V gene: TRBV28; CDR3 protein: CASSPPDRGEGYTF; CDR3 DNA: TGTGCCAGCAGCCCCCCGGACAGAGGAGAAGGCTACACCTTC
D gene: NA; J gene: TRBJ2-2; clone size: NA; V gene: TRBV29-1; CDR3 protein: CSGAMNTGELFF; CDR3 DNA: TGCAGCGGTGCGATGAACACCGGGGAGCTGTTTTTT
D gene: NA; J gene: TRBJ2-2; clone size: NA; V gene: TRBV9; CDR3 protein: CASSVVASRTGELFF; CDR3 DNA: TGTGCCAGCAGTGTCGTCGCTAGTAGGACCGGGGAGCTGTTTTTT
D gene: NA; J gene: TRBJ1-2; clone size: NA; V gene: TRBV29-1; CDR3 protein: CSVDRRVTYGYTF; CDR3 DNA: TGCAGCGTTGACCGCAGGGTCACCTATGGCTACACCTTC
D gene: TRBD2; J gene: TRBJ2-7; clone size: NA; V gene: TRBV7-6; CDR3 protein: CASSLEASGDYEQYF; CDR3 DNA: TGTGCCAGCAGCTTAGAGGCTAGCGGGGACTACGAGCAGTACTTC
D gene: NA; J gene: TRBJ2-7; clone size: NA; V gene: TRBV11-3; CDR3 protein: CASSLSGRNEQYF; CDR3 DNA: TGTGCCAGCAGCTTATCGGGTAGGAACGAGCAGTACTTC
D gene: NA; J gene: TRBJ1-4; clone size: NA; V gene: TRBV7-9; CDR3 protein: CASSADTSTNEKLFF; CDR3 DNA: TGTGCCAGCAGCGCAGACACATCAACTAATGAAAAACTGTTTTTT
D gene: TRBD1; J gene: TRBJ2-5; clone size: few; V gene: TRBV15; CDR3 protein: CATSRNDRDEETQYF; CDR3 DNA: TGTGCCACCAGCAGGAACGACAGGGACGAGGAGACCCAGTACTTC
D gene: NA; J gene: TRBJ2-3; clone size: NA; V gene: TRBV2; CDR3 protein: CASSDGRENTDTQYF; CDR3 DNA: TGTGCCAGCAGTGACGGACGGGAAAACACAGATACGCAGTATTTT
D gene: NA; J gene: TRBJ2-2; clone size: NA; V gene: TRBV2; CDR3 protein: CASSEDSGRLTGELFF; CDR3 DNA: TGTGCCAGCAGTGAGGATAGCGGTCGGTTGACCGGGGAGCTGTTTTTT
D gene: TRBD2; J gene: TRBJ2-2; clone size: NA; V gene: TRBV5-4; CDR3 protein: CASSPVPGLAANTGELFF; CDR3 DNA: TGTGCCAGCAGCCCAGTACCGGGACTAGCAGCGAACACCGGGGAGCTGTTTTTT
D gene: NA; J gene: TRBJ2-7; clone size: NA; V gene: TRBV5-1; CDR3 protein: CASSLSPGINYEQYF; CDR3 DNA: TGCGCCAGCAGCTTGAGTCCAGGGATTAATTACGAGCAGTACTTC
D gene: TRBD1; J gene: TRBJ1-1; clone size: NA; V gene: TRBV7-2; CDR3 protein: CASSRRQGFEAFF; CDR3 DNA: TGTGCCAGCAGCCGAAGACAGGGATTTGAAGCTTTCTTT
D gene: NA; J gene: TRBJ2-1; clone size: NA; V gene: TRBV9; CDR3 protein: CASSVVLNEQFF; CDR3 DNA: TGTGCCAGCAGCGTAGTCCTCAATGAGCAGTTCTTC
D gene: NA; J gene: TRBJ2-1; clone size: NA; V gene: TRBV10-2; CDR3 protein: CASSPEPYNEQFF; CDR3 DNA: TGCGCCAGCAGCCCGGAGCCCTACAATGAGCAGTTCTTC
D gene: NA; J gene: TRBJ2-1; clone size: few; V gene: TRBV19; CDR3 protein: CASSRSNEQFF; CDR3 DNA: TGTGCCAGTAGTAGGAGCAATGAGCAGTTCTTC
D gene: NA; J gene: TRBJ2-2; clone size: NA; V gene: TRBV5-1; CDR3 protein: CASSLAGRGSNTGELFF; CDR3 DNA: TGCGCCAGCAGCTTGGCTGGAAGGGGGTCGAACACCGGGGAGCTGTTTTTT
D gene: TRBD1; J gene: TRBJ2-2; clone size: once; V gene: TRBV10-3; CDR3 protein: CAISVGTETGELFF; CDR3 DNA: TGTGCCATCAGTGTGGGGACAGAGACCGGGGAGCTGTTTTTT
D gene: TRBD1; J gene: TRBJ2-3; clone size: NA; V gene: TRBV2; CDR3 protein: CASRGQGTRTDTQYF; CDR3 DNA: TGTGCCAGCAGAGGACAGGGTACCCGCACAGATACGCAGTATTTT
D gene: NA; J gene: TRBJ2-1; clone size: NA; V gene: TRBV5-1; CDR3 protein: CASSLALTTYNEQFF; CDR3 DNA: TGCGCCAGCAGCTTGGCACTGACAACCTACAATGAGCAGTTCTTC
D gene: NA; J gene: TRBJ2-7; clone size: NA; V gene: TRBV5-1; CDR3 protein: CASSYYRTYEQYF; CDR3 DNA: TGCGCCAGCAGCTACTACCGCACCTACGAGCAGTACTTC
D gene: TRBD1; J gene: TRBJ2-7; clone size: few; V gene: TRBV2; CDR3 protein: CASSDARDRANEQYF; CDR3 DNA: TGTGCCAGCAGTGACGCGAGGGACAGGGCGAACGAGCAGTACTTC
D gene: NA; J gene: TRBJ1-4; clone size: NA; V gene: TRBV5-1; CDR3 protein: CASSSWPVEKLFF; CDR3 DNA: TGCGCCAGCAGCTCCTGGCCCGTCGAAAAACTGTTTTTT
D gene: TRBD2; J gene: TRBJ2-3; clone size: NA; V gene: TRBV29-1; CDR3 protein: CSVDPGGASGSADTQYF; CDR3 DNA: TGCAGCGTTGACCCTGGGGGGGCTAGCGGGAGTGCAGATACGCAGTATTTT
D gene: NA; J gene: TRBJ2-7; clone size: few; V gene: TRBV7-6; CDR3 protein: CASSLRGGDGAYEQYF; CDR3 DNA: TGTGCCAGCAGCTTAAGGGGCGGGGACGGAGCCTACGAGCAGTACTTC
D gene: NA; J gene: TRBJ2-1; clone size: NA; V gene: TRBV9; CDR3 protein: CASSPGRPSYNEQFF; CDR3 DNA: TGTGCCAGCAGCCCAGGGAGGCCTTCCTACAATGAGCAGTTCTTC
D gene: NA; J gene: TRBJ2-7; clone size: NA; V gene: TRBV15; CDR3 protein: CATSRDFRFEQYF; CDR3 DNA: TGTGCCACCAGCAGAGATTTCCGGTTCGAGCAGTACTTC
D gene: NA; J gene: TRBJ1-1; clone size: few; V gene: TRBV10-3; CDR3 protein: CAISDTAGFVAFF; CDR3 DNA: TGTGCCATCAGTGATACGGCAGGGTTTGTGGCTTTCTTT
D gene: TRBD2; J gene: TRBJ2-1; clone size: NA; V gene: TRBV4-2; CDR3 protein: CASSQDEREIYNEQFF; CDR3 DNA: TGTGCCAGCAGCCAAGATGAGCGGGAGATCTACAATGAGCAGTTCTTC
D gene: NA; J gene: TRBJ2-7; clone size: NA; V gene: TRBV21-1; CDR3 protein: CASSKRGEAGGPYEQYF; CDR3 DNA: TGTGCCAGCAGCAAAAGGGGGGAAGCGGGAGGGCCCTACGAGCAGTACTTC
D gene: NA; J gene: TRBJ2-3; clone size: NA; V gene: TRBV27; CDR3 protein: CASSLSLSDTQYF; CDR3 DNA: TGTGCCAGCAGTTTATCTCTATCAGATACGCAGTATTTT